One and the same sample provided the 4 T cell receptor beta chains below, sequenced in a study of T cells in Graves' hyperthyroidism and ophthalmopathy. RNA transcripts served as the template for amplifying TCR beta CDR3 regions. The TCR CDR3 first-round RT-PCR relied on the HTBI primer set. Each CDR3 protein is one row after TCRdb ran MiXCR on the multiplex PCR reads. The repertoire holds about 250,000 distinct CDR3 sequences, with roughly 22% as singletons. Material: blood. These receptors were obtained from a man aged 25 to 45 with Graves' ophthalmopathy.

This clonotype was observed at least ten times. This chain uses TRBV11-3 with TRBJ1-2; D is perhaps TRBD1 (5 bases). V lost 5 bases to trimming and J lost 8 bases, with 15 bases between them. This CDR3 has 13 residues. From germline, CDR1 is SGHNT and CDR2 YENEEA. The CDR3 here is CASSPSVGEGYTF. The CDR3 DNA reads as TGTGCCAGCAGCCCCTCGGTGGGGGAGGGCTACACCTTC.

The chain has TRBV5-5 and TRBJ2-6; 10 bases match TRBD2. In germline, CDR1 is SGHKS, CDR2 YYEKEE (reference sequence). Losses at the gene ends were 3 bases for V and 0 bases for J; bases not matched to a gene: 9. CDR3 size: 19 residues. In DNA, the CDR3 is TGTGCCAGCAGCTCCCGGCTAGCGGGAGCTTTCTCTGGGGCCAACGTCCTGACTTTC. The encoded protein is CASSSRLAGAFSGANVLTF. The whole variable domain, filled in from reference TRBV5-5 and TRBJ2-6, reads DAGVTQSPTHLIKTRGQQVTLRCSPISGHKSVSWYQQVLGQGPQFIFQYYEKEERGRGNFPDRFSARQFPNYSSELNVNALLLGDSALYLCASSSRLAGAFSGANVLTFGAGSRLTVL.

CDR3 sequence reads: CASSLNPGRNTDTQYF. CDR3 nucleotides: TGTGCCAGCAGCTTAAATCCCGGGCGAAACACAGATACGCAGTATTTT. The chain has TRBV7-9 and TRBJ2-3, with unresolved D. The CDR3 runs to 16 residues. V lost 2 bases and J lost 2, with 14 bases in between. CDR1 and CDR2 (germline): SEHNR, FQNEAQ (reference sequence).

The CDR3 reads CASSLVGSGSDSYNEQFF. Written as DNA, the CDR3 is TGTGCCAGCAGCTTAGTGGGAAGCGGGTCGGATTCGTACAATGAGCAGTTCTTC. The chain uses TRBV7-9 and TRBJ2-1, with D possibly being TRBD2 (6 bases). Trimming pared 1 base from V and 4 bases from J, leaving 20 bases between. The germline gives CDR1 SEHNR, CDR2 FQNEAQ (reference sequence). The CDR3 spans 18 residues.